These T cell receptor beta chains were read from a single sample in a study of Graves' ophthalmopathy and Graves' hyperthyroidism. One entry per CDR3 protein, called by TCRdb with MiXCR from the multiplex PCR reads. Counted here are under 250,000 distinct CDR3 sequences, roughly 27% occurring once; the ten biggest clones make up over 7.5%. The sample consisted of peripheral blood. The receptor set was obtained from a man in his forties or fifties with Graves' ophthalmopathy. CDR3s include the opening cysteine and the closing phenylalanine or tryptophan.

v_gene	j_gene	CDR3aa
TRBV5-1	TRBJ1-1	CASSLLTGQMNTEAFF
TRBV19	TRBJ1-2	CASSILRTNYGYTF
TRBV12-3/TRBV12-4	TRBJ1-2	CASSLVQGGNSGYTF
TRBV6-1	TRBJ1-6	CASKTGWNSPLHF
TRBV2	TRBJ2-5	CASSVGMGKTQYF
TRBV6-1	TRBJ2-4	CASTAKNIQYF
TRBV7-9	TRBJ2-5	CASSPISGSRGETQYF
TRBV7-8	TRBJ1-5	CASSTRRQGVGNQPQHF
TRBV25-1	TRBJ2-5	CASSEYLGETQYF
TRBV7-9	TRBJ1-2	CASTPSQGKYGYTF
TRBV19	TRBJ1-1	CASSLVQGAEAFF
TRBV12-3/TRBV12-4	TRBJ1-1	CASSVANTEAFF
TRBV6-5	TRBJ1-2	CASSYGTGVMGYTF
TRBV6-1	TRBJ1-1	CASSLMGLSEAFF
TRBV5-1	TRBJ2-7	CASSLGGGIHEQYF
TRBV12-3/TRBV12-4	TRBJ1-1	CASSPRHLGTEAFF
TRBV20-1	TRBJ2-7	CSAMMLAGGSYEQYF
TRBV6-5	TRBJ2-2	CASRQANTGELFF
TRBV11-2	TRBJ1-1	CASSHTGTGFAEAFF
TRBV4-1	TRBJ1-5	CASSQTGYSNQPQHF
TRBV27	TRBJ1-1	CASSLSWAGDTEAFF
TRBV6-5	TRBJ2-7	CASSYRGQRLEQYF
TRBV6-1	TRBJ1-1	CASSAGQGPTEAFF
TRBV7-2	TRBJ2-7	CASSSVGTGGSYEQYF
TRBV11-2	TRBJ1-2	CASSPPDRRSGYTF
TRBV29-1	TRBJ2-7	CSVPRPKRDYEQYF
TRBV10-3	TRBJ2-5	CAISEPYRAWETQYF
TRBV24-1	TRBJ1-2	CATSETGARRGYTF
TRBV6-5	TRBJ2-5	CASSYLQDEGETQYF
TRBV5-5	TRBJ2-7	CASSLIWGDNYEQYF
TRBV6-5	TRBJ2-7	CASSYRDAYEQYF
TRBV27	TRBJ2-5	CASSSMMEETQYF
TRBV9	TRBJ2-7	CASSVMTGPYEQYF
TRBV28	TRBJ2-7	CASSPLAGVSYEQYF
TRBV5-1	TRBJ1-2	CASSLAKEANYGYTF
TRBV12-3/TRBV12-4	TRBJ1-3	CASRPGRASSGNTIYF
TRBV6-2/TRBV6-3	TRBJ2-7	CASSLRGISYEQYF
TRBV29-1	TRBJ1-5	CSVRGGSNQPQHF
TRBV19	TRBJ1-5	CASKQGYSNQPQHF
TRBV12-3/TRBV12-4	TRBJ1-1	CASSNRFLYSTEAFF
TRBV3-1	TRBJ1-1	CASSQVAGGYTEAFF
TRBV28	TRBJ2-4	CASSLGGRAKNIQYF
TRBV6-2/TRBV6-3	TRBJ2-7	CASSYSREISYEQYF
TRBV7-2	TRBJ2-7	CASSFPSGPEQYF
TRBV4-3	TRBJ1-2	CASSQAGEGAGYTF
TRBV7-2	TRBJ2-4	CASSLEYLAKNIQYF
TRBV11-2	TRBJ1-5	CASSPTPGTGFNQPQHF